Sequencing of this T cell receptor beta chain was carried out in a study of shared clonotypes between healthy human individuals. TCRdb's table, derived via immunoSEQ multiplex PCR, lists solely in-frame clones and lacks some. The profile covers over 100,000 clones, with around 68% appearing a single time and roughly 24% taken by the ten largest. The clonotype originates from a woman aged 25 to 39 in good health. Input material: memory CD8+ T cells sorted from blood. Subset described: CD45RO+ cells pooled with CCR7-negative TemRA cells.

In DNA form, the CDR3 reads TGTGCCAGCAGCGTAGCCGGGACACAGGATACGCAGTATTTT. Its translation is CASSVAGTQDTQYF. The V gene is TRBV9, the J gene TRBJ2-3, with TRBD1 as a possible D gene (6 bases). Germline CDR1 SGDLS, CDR2 YYNGEE. The CDR3 sequence is 14 residues long. V lost 0 bases and J lost 6, with 11 bases in between.